Included here is one T cell receptor beta chain sequence, with context. What this receptor recognizes is not known. One base away there is no much larger clone; base qualities are not given. These data come from a study of cytomegalovirus exposure and HLA in healthy donors (dated by TCRdb to about 2017). Describing the broader study: According to a later analysis, the roughly 130 validation repertoires were produced on the same platform as the 600 to 850 repertoires of the first cohort. The study aimed to test whether cataloging public T cell receptors could reveal signatures of past pathogen exposure. Along with the approximately 650-subject first cohort, a separate validation cohort of 120 different subjects was used. To predict cytomegalovirus infection status, the study combined high-throughput TCR immunosequencing, statistical association of individual TCRs with disease status, and machine learning. Points the paper makes about the study in general: The authors suggested that the approach could potentially be generalized to other disease states and immunological phenotypes. In vitro tests confirmed that three of the cytomegalovirus-associated TCR beta chains recognize cytomegalovirus antigens. A later analysis had no HLA typing for the validation cohort, so co-occurrence there was scored across all 110 or so repertoires. The classifier was reported to diagnose cytomegalovirus status with high specificity and sensitivity in both the original cohort and the validation cohort. In a later analysis, TCRs clustered in the first cohort were found to also tend to co-occur in the 120 validation repertoires, with roughly 93% of cluster scores above 0. The study gave a list of under 200 TCR beta chains associated with cytomegalovirus. Across donors, most TCR sequences were observed very rarely, whereas some public TCRs were present in many individuals.

The cysteine opens and the phenylalanine closes a CDR3 of 14 amino acids. Only CDR3 DNA is held: 42 bases, read in frame from base 1. Ends trimmed: V by 11 bases, J by 9 bases; bases unmatched to a gene: 19. The CDR1 and CDR2 encoded by the germline V gene are SNHLY and FYNNEI. Library construction relied on the immunoSEQ multiplex PCR assay. The authors processed their data as follows. To diagnose cytomegalovirus status from the catalog of TCR beta chain sequences, a statistical classification framework was built. The clones in this table, taken by TCRdb from immuneACCESS, are in-frame only. Not every clone is retained; where verified, under half of the shortfall comes from an unresolved V gene, and the cause of the rest is unknown. That table supplies the V and J calls and clone size; D and trimming were determined from the DNA. The sample table contains some 110,000 clones; only one count was recorded for 88% of them. The top ten clones comprise approximately 1.8% of the sample.

The donors belonged to the validation cohort of 90 to 150 subjects, which was separate from the roughly 670-subject first cohort. The sequenced sample consisted of PBMCs. The rearranged segments are TRBV2 and TRBJ2-7; 7 bases in between match TRBD1. This clonotype was obtained from a man between 18 and 35 years old in good health and CMV-seronegative. CDR3 sequence: CAEGATRTDQGQYF. In nucleotide form, the sequence is TGTGCCGAGGGGGCCACTCGCACGGACCAGGGGCAGTACTTC.